The 21 T cell receptor beta chains in this list originate from one sample, sequenced in a study of technical replicates of blood from a few donors. This table comes from immunoSEQ multiplex PCR, and its TCRdb copy is limited to in-frame clones, with some not included. The repertoire consists of about 68,000 clones, with roughly 97% occurring once and the leading ten covering about 0.26%. The sample was T cells isolated from PBMCs. The receptors here all came from a human donor in good health.

A single count supports this clone. This chain connects TRBV1 to TRBJ1-2; the D segment call TRBD1 is taken from the table without a DNA check. TRBV1 is tagged as a pseudogene. This CDR3 contains 13 residues. Here the CDR3 DNA reads TGCACCAGCAGCCAGCAGGGTAACTATGGCTACACCTTC. It yields the protein CTSSQQGNYGYTF.

The chain links TRBV7-9 to TRBJ2-3; D remains unclear. V lost 0 bases and J lost 9, with 4 bases in between. The germline gives CDR1 SEHNR, CDR2 FQNEAQ (reference sequence). This CDR3 comprises 11 residues. For the CDR3, the DNA is TGTGCCAGCAGCTTAGCCGAGACGCAGTATTTT. Translation: CASSLAETQYF.

In DNA, the CDR3 is TGTGCCAGCAGTCTTGGACTAGCGGGAGGGGAGACCCAGTACTTC. The encoded protein is CASSLGLAGGETQYF. The chain uses TRBV2 and TRBJ2-5; 15 nucleotides line up with TRBD2. The junction had 3 bases not matched to a gene; V was cut back by 5 bases and J by 5 bases. Germline CDR1 SNHLY, CDR2 FYNNEI. The CDR3 loop spans 15 amino acids.

The rearrangement uses TRBV12-5 and TRBJ2-2; 10 bases match TRBD1. The germline V gene encodes CDR1 LGHNT and CDR2 FRNRAP. The CDR3 sequence is 16 residues long. After removal of 4 bases from V and 5 bases from J, the junction contained 7 bases not matched to a gene. The CDR3, as DNA: TGTGCTAGTGGTTATCCGGGACAGGGGTTTACCGGGGAGCTGTTTTTT. Protein: CASGYPGQGFTGELFF.

The chain uses TRBV29-1 and TRBJ1-5; 9 bases align to TRBD1. J was trimmed by 7 bases and V by 4 bases; bases with no gene match: 8. The length of the CDR3 is 14 residues. CDR1 is SQVTM, CDR2 ANQGSEA, per germline. CDR3 sequence: CSVATGGLGQPQHF. CDR3 coding DNA: TGCAGCGTTGCCACAGGGGGCTTAGGGCAGCCCCAGCATTTT.

V usage is TRBV21-1 and J usage is TRBJ1-1. TRBV21-1 is tagged as a pseudogene. CDR3 length: 14 residues. CDR3 region: CASSKGSGRAEAFF. The CDR3 bases are TGTGCCAGCAGCAAAGGGTCCGGGAGGGCTGAAGCTTTCTTT.

J is TRBJ2-3 and V is TRBV13; 7 bases fit TRBD1. Germline loops: CDR1 PRHDT, CDR2 FYEKMQ (reference sequence). The CDR3 is 13 amino acids. V was clipped by 8 bases and J by 5 bases; unmatched bases: 7. The CDR3 DNA follows: TGTGCCAGCGGAGACAGGGTTAGAGATACGCAGTATTTT. It encodes CASGDRVRDTQYF.

The chain carries TRBV10-3 and TRBJ2-3; perhaps TRBD2 as D (5 bases). V dropped 4 bases and J dropped 4 bases, with 9 bases sitting between them. Germline CDR1 ENHRY, CDR2 SYGVKD. The CDR3 is 13 amino acids. CDR3 nucleotides: TGTGCCATCAGTGGTGCGGGTTCAGATACGCAGTATTTT. As protein: CAISGAGSDTQYF.

The CDR3 here is CASSTRLAANTGELFF. DNA for the CDR3: TGCGCCAGCAGCACCCGACTAGCGGCGAACACCGGGGAGCTGTTTTTT. The chain has TRBV4-3 and TRBJ2-2; TRBD2 aligns across 9 bases. Germline V gives CDR1 LGHNA, CDR2 YSLEER. The CDR3 is 16 residues long. Unmatched junction bases numbered 4, after V lost 5 bases and J lost 0 bases.

The chain couples TRBV7-2 to TRBJ2-5, with D possibly TRBD2 on 5 matching bases. The CDR3 extends over 19 amino acids. CDR1 is SGHTA and CDR2 is FQGNSA in the germline V gene. V lost 6 bases to trimming and J lost 1 base, with 27 bases between them. The CDR3 sequence: CASSQNPSPGIKLQETQYF. The CDR3 DNA sequence: TGTGCCAGCAGTCAAAACCCTTCTCCGGGGATCAAACTCCAAGAGACCCAGTACTTC.

This clone was observed a single time. This sequence joins TRBV2 and TRBJ1-2, with a weak D call TRBD1 (5 bases). The CDR3 consists of 11 residues. V lost 6 bases and J lost 3, with 5 bases in between. Looked up from germline, CDR1 is SNHLY and CDR2 is FYNNEI. CDR3 protein: CASRGDYGYTF. Written as DNA, the CDR3 is TGTGCCAGCAGAGGGGACTATGGCTACACCTTC.

The J gene is TRBJ2-7, the V gene TRBV29-1; a weak D match, TRBD1 (5 bases). The germline V gene has CDR1 SQVTM and CDR2 ANQGSEA. V lost 7 bases to trimming and J lost 0 bases, with 13 bases between them. The CDR3 extends over 13 amino acids. The CDR3 reads CSADIQDSYEQYF. The CDR3 DNA reads as TGCAGCGCTGACATACAGGACTCCTACGAGCAGTACTTC.

The gene calls are TRBV29-1 and TRBJ2-7; the D gene is possibly TRBD2 (5 bases). In germline, CDR1 is SQVTM, CDR2 ANQGSEA. The CDR3 consists of 14 residues. The germline V and J ends were trimmed by 2 bases and 2 bases, with 13 bases remaining between them. Written as DNA, the CDR3 is TGCAGCGTTGAATCGTGGAGCGGTACCTACGAGCAGTACTTC. It codes for CSVESWSGTYEQYF.

V is TRBV11-2 and J is TRBJ2-2; the D is unclear. This CDR3 comprises 15 residues. With 2 bases removed from V and 6 bases from J, the gap between germline ends came to 13 bases. CDR1 and CDR2 (germline): SGHAT, FQNNGV. CDR3: CASSLPPVRAGELFF. CDR3 sequence (DNA): TGTGCCAGCAGCTTACCCCCTGTGAGAGCCGGGGAGCTGTTTTTT. The full variable domain, with the rest looked up from reference TRBV11-2 and TRBJ2-2, is EAGVAQSPRYKIIEKRQSVAFWCNPISGHATLYWYQQILGQGPKLLIQFQNNGVVDDSQLPKDRFSAERLKGVDSTLKIQPAKLEDSAVYLCASSLPPVRAGELFFGEGSRLTVL.

The rearrangement joins TRBV13 to TRBJ1-4; 8 bases match TRBD1. CDR1 PRHDT and CDR2 FYEKMQ come from the germline V gene (reference sequence). V trimming: 5 bases; J trimming: 7 bases; junction bases outside the gene matches: 9. The CDR3 extends over 15 amino acids. CDR3 coding DNA: TGTGCCAGCAGCCCGAGGGGGACAGGTGGTGAAAAACTGTTTTTT. This codes for CASSPRGTGGEKLFF.

This chain joins TRBV28 and TRBJ2-7, with TRBD1 identical over 10 bases. V trimming: 1 base; J trimming: 0 bases; junction bases outside the gene matches: 6. The CDR3 spans 17 residues. In germline, CDR1 is MDHEN, CDR2 SYDVKM. CDR3 DNA sequence: TGTGCCAGCAGTTTATTCCGGGACAGGGGAATCTCCTACGAGCAGTACTTC. This encodes CASSLFRDRGISYEQYF.

The V gene is TRBV7-9, the J gene TRBJ1-3; 8 nucleotides align to TRBD1. The CDR3 covers 15 residues. Germline V gene data show CDR1 as SEHNR and CDR2 as FQNEAQ (reference sequence). V dropped 5 bases and J dropped 4; count of bases not matched to a gene: 7. This CDR3 is CASSPRGRPGNTIYF. Written as DNA, the CDR3 is TGTGCCAGCAGCCCCAGGGGGCGCCCCGGAAACACCATATATTTT.

V gene TRBV27 combines with J gene TRBJ2-3, with 9 positions matching TRBD2. J gave up 1 base and V 5 bases, and 4 bases lay outside the gene matches. The length of the CDR3 is 15 residues. Looked up from germline, CDR1 is MNHEY and CDR2 is SMNVEV (reference sequence). The CDR3 DNA reads as TGTGCCAGCAGTGACCGGACTAGCGGCACAGATACGCAGTATTTT. Its protein product is CASSDRTSGTDTQYF.

The sample holds one count of this clone. The V and J genes are TRBV21-1 and TRBJ2-7; TRBD2 was called by the table and not checked on the DNA. TRBV21-1 is flagged as a pseudogene. This CDR3 has 12 amino acids. CDR3: CAGLALNYEQYF. As DNA, the CDR3 is TGTGCCGGACTCGCACTTAACTACGAGCAGTACTTC.

This chain uses TRBV19 with TRBJ2-7; D is undetermined. This CDR3 has 13 residues. Germline lookup yields CDR1 LNHDA and CDR2 SQIVND (reference sequence). V lost 3 bases and J lost 2, with 8 bases in between. CDR3 coding DNA: TGTGCCAGTAGTATGGAGCCAGCCTACGAGCAGTACTTC. Protein sequence: CASSMEPAYEQYF.

V is TRBV7-9 and J is TRBJ2-5; possible D gene TRBD1, 6 bases. The CDR3 length is 16 residues. Germline-derived CDR1 and CDR2 are SEHNR and FQNEAQ (reference sequence). The ends were cut back, 1 base at V and 1 base at J, with 13 bases in the middle. CDR3 DNA sequence: TGTGCCAGCAGCTTAGAGGTGACAGGTATCCAAGAGACCCAGTACTTC. Protein: CASSLEVTGIQETQYF.